Detailed here is one T cell receptor (beta chain). Its antigen remains unknown. The data stem from a study of T cell responses to AZD1222 COVID-19 vaccine. Overall study: Second-dose schedules of about 4 or about 12 weeks were combined.

V was shortened by 6 bases and J by 0 bases, with 14 bases between the two germline ends. This CDR3 has 15 residues. Germline V lookup: CDR1 ENHRY, CDR2 SYGVKD. Whole-study results and caveats: Spike was spanned by vaccine-associated CD4 TCRs, which were dominant at 160-218 and 743-854. Among the donors, most were white British and more were female, and clonal diversity was possibly underestimated. Unmutated regions of variants are reportedly targeted by nearly half of spike-specific TCRs.

The protocol was immunoSEQ multiplex PCR, while the TCRdb copy is restricted to in-frame clones and leaves out a portion. The table shows some 150,000 clones, with over 85% occurring only once. The clonotype originates from an adult in good health. The V and J genes are TRBV10-3 and TRBJ1-2; D perhaps matches TRBD1 (6 bases). The material sequenced was peripheral blood, taken on day 0 of AZD1222 vaccination. CDR3 sequence: CAIRTQGSSNYGYTF. CDR3 bases: TGTGCCATCAGGACACAGGGATCCTCTAACTATGGCTACACCTTC.